The clone carrying this TCR beta chain came up a few times. The data stem from a study of identical twins. Germline V gives CDR1 LGHNT, CDR2 FRNRAP. The CDR3 sequence is 11 residues long. Trimming took 6 bases from V and 10 from J, leaving 13 bases between them. Via MiXCR, TCRdb re-called the 5' RACE reads, giving one row per CDR3 protein. Here the sample spans around 550,000 distinct CDR3 sequences, 12% to 15% being singletons. These data were likewise used in another study, on yellow fever vaccine responses in identical twins.

The TCR sequence derives from a woman aged 18-30 years in good health. V usage is TRBV12-5 and J usage is TRBJ2-7; D uncertain. Input material: CD4+ T cells sorted from blood. The CDR3 protein is CASGLTSFQYF. The CDR3 region has the DNA TGTGCTAGTGGCCTGACCAGTTTTCAGTACTTC.